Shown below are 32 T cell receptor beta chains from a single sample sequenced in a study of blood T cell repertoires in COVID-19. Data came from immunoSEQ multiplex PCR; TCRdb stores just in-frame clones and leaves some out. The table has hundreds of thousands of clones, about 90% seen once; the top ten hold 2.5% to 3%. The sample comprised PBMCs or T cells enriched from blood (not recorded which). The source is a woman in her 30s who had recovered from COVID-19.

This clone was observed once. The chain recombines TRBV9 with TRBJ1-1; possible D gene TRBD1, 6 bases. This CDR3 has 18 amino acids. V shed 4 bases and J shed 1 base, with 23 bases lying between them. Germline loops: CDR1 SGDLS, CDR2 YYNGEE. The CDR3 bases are TGTGCCAGCAGCCCATGGGACACGCGAATAGGTGGGAACACTGAAGCTTTCTTT. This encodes CASSPWDTRIGGNTEAFF. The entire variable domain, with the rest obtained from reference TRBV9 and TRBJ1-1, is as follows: DSGVTQTPKHLITATGQRVTLRCSPRSGDLSVYWYQQSLDQGLQFLIQYYNGEERAKGNILERFSAQQFPDLHSELNLSSLELGDSALYFCASSPWDTRIGGNTEAFFGQGTRLTVV.

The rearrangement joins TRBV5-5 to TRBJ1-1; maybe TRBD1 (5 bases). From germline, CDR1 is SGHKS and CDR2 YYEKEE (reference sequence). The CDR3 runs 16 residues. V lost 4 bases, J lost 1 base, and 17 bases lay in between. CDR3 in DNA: TGTGCCAGCAGCCAACTCGGGGGGTTGGAGAACACTGAAGCTTTCTTT. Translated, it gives CASSQLGGLENTEAFF.

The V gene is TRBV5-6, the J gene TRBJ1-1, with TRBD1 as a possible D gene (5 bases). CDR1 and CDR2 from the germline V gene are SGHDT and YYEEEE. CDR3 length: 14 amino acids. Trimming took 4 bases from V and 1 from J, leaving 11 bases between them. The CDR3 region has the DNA TGTGCCAGCAGCCTTCAGGGATGGAACACTGAAGCTTTCTTT. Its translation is CASSLQGWNTEAFF.

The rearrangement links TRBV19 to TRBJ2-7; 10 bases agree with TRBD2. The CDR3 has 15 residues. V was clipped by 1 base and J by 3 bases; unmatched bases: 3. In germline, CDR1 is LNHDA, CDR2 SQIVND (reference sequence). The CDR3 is CASSIAPSGGYEQYF. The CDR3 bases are TGTGCCAGTAGTATAGCCCCTAGCGGGGGCTACGAGCAGTACTTC.

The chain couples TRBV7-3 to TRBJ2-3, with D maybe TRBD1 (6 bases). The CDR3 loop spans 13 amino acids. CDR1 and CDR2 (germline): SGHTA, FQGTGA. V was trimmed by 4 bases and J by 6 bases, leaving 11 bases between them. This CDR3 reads CASSSQGVDTQYF. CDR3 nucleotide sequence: TGTGCCAGCAGCTCACAGGGTGTGGATACGCAGTATTTT. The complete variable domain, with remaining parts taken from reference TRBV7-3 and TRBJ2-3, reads GAGVSQTPSNKVTEKGKYVELRCDPISGHTALYWYRQSLGQGPEFLIYFQGTGAADDSGLPNDRFFAVRPEGSVSTLKIQRTERGDSAVYLCASSSQGVDTQYFGPGTRLTVL.

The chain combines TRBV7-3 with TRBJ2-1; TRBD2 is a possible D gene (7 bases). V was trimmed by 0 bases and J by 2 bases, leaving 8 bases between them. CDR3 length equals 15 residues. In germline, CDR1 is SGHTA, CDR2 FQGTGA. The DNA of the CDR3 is TGTGCCAGCAGCTTAACGGGGGGGCCCTACAATGAGCAGTTCTTC. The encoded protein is CASSLTGGPYNEQFF. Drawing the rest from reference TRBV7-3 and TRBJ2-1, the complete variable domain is GAGVSQTPSNKVTEKGKYVELRCDPISGHTALYWYRQSLGQGPEFLIYFQGTGAADDSGLPNDRFFAVRPEGSVSTLKIQRTERGDSAVYLCASSLTGGPYNEQFFGPGTRLTVL.

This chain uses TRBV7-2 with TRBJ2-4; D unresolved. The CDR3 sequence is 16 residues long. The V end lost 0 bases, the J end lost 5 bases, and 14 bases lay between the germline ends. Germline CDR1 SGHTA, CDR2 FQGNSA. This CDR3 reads CASSLASGPAQNIQYF. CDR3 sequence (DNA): TGTGCCAGCAGCTTAGCGTCAGGTCCGGCCCAAAACATTCAGTACTTC. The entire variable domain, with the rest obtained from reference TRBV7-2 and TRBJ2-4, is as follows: GAGVSQSPSNKVTEKGKDVELRCDPISGHTALYWYRQSLGQGLEFLIYFQGNSAPDKSGLPSDRFSAERTGGSVSTLTIQRTQQEDSAVYLCASSLASGPAQNIQYFGAGTRLSVL.

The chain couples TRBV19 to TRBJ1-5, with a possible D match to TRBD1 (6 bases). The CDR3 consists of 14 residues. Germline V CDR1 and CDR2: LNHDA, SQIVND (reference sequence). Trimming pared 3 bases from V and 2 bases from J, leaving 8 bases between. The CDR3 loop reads CASSISGGNQPQHF. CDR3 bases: TGTGCCAGTAGTATTTCAGGGGGCAATCAGCCCCAGCATTTT.

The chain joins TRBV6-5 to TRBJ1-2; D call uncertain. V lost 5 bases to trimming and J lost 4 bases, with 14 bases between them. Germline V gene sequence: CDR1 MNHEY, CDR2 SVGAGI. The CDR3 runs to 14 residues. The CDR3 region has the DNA TGTGCCAGCAGTCCAACAGAGATTGCCTATGGCTACACCTTC. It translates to CASSPTEIAYGYTF.

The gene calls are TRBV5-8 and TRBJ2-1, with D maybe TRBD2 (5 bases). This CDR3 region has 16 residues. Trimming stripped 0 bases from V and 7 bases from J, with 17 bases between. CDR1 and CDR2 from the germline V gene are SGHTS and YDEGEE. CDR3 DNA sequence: TGTGCCAGCAGCTTGGGTCAGCGGCCAAGGGAAAATGAGCAGTTCTTC. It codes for CASSLGQRPRENEQFF.

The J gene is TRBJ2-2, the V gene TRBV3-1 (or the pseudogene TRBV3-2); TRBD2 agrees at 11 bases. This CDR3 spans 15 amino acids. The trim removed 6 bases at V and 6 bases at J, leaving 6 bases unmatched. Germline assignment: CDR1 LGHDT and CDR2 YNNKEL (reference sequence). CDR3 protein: CASSNSGGAPGELFF. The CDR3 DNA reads TGTGCCAGCAGTAATAGCGGGGGGGCACCCGGGGAGCTGTTTTTT.

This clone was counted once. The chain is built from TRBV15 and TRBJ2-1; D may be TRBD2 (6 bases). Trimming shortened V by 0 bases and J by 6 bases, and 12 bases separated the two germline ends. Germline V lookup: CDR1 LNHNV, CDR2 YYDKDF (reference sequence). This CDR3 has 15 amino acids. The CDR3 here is CATSRDPGVGNEQFF. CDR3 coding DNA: TGTGCCACCAGCAGAGATCCGGGGGTTGGCAATGAGCAGTTCTTC. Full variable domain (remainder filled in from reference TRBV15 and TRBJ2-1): DAMVIQNPRYQVTQFGKPVTLSCSQTLNHNVMYWYQQKSSQAPKLLFHYYDKDFNNEADTPDNFQSRRPNTSFCFLDIRSPGLGDTAMYLCATSRDPGVGNEQFFGPGTRLTVL.

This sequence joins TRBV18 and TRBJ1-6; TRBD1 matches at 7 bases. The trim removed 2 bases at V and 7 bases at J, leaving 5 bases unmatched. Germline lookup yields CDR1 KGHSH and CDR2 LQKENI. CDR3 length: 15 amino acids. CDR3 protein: CASSPETGWNSPLHF. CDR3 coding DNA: TGTGCCAGCTCACCAGAGACAGGGTGGAATTCACCCCTCCACTTT. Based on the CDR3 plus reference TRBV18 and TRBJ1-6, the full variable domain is NAGVMQNPRHLVRRRGQEARLRCSPMKGHSHVYWYRQLPEEGLKFMVYLQKENIIDESGMPKERFSAEFPKEGPSILRIQQVVRGDSAAYFCASSPETGWNSPLHFGNGTRLTVT.

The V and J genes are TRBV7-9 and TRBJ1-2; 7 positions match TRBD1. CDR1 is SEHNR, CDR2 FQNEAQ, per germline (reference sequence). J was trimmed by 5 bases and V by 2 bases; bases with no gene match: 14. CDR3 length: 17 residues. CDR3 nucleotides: TGTGCCAGCAGCTTACCAAATCCCAACAGGGGATCATATGGCTACACCTTC. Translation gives CASSLPNPNRGSYGYTF. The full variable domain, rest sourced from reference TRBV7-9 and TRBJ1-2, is DTGVSQNPRHKITKRGQNVTFRCDPISEHNRLYWYRQTLGQGPEFLTYFQNEAQLEKSRLLSDRFSAERPKGSFSTLEIQRTEQGDSAMYLCASSLPNPNRGSYGYTFGSGTRLTVV.

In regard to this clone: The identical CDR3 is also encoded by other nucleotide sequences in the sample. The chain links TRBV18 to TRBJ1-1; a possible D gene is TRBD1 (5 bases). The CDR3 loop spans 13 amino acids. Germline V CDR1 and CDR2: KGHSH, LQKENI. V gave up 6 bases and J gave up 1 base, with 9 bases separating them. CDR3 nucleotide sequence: TGTGCCAGCTCCCCGACAGAGAACACTGAAGCTTTCTTT. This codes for CASSPTENTEAFF.

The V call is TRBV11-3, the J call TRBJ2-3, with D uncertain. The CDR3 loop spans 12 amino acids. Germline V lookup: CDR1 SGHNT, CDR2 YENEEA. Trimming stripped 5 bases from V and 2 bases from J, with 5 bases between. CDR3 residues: CASSQNTDTQYF. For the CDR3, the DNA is TGTGCCAGCAGCCAAAACACAGATACGCAGTATTTT.

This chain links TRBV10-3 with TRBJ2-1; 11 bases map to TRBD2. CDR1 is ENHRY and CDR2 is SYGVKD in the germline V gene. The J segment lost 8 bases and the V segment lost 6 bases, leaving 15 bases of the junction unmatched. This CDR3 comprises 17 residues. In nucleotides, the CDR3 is TGTGCCATCAGCCCTCTACCTTTAGCGGGGGGGCGCGATGAGCAGTTCTTC. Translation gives CAISPLPLAGGRDEQFF.

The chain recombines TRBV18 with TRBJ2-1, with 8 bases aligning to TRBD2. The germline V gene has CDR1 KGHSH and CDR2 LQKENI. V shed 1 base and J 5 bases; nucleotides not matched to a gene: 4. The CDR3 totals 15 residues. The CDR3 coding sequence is TGTGCCAGCTCACCACTGGCGGGGGGACACAATGAGCAGTTCTTC. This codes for CASSPLAGGHNEQFF. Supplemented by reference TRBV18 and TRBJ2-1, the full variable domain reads NAGVMQNPRHLVRRRGQEARLRCSPMKGHSHVYWYRQLPEEGLKFMVYLQKENIIDESGMPKERFSAEFPKEGPSILRIQQVVRGDSAAYFCASSPLAGGHNEQFFGPGTRLTVL.

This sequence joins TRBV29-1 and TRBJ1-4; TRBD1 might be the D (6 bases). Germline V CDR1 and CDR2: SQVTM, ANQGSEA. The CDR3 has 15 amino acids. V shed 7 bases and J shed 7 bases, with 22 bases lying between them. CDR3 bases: TGCAGCGCAGCCCGGCGGGGGCAAGGAGGTGAAAAACTGTTTTTT. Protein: CSAARRGQGGEKLFF. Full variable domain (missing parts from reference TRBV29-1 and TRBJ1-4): SAVISQKPSRDICQRGTSLTIQCQVDSQVTMMFWYRQQPGQSLTLIATANQGSEATYESGFVIDKFPISRPNLTFSTLTVSNMSPEDSSIYLCSAARRGQGGEKLFFGSGTQLSVL.

For the CDR3, the DNA is TGTGCCAGCAGCAACACGAATGCAGGGTGGGATGGCTACACCTTC. Its protein product is CASSNTNAGWDGYTF. This chain joins TRBV3-1 (or the pseudogene TRBV3-2) and TRBJ1-2, with D tentatively TRBD1 (5 bases). This CDR3 spans 15 amino acids. Germline CDR1 is LGHDT and CDR2 is YNNKEL (reference sequence). V lost 5 bases and J 6 bases, leaving 19 bases between the germline ends.

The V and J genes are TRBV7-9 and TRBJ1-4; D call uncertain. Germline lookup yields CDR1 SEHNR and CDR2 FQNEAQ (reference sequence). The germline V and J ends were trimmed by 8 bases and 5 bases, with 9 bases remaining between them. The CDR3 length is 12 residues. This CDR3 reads CASRRENEKLFF. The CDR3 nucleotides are TGTGCCAGCCGACGGGAGAATGAAAAACTGTTTTTT. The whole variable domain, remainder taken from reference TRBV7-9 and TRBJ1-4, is DTGVSQNPRHKITKRGQNVTFRCDPISEHNRLYWYRQTLGQGPEFLTYFQNEAQLEKSRLLSDRFSAERPKGSFSTLEIQRTEQGDSAMYLCASRRENEKLFFGSGTQLSVL.

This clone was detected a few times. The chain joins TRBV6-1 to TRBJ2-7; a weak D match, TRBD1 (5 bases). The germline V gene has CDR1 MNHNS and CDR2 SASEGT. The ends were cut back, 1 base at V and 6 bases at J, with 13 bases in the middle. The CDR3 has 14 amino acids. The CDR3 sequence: CASSEEPRVAEQYF. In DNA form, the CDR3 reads TGTGCCAGCAGTGAAGAGCCCAGGGTGGCCGAGCAGTACTTC.

The CDR3 region is CASSEETGGLNTEAFF. Here the CDR3 DNA reads TGCGCCAGCAGTGAAGAAACAGGGGGCCTGAACACTGAAGCTTTCTTT. V is TRBV10-1 and J is TRBJ1-1; 9 bases agree with TRBD1. The trim removed 3 bases at V and 0 bases at J, leaving 5 bases unmatched. Germline-derived CDR1 and CDR2 are WNHNN and SYGVQD (reference sequence). The CDR3 contains 16 residues.

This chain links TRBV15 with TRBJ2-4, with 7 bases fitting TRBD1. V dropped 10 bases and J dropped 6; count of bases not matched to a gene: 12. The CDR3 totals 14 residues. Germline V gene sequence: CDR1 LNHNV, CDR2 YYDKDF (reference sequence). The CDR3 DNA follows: TGTGCCATACGAGCATACCGGGACAGAAACATTCAGTACTTC. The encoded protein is CAIRAYRDRNIQYF.

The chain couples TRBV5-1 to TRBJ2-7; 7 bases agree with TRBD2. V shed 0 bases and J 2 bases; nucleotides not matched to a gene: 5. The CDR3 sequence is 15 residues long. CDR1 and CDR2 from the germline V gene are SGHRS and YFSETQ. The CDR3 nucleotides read TGCGCCAGCAGCTTGGAATGGGGGGGAGCCTACGAGCAGTACTTC. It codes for CASSLEWGGAYEQYF.

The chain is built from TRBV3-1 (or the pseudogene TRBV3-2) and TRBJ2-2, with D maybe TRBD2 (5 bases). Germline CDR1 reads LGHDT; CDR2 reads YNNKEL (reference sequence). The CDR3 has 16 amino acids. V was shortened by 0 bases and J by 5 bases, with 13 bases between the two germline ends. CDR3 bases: TGTGCCAGCAGCCAAGACAGTAGGGCGGGTACCGGGGAGCTGTTTTTT. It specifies CASSQDSRAGTGELFF.

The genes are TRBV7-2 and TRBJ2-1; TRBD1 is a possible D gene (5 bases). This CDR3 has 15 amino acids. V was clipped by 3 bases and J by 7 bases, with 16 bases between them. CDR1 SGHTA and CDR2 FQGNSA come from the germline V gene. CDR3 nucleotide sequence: TGTGCCAGCAGCTTCTGGGGCCTAGTCAATAATGAGCAGTTCTTC. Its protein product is CASSFWGLVNNEQFF. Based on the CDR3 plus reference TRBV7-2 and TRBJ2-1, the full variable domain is GAGVSQSPSNKVTEKGKDVELRCDPISGHTALYWYRQSLGQGLEFLIYFQGNSAPDKSGLPSDRFSAERTGGSVSTLTIQRTQQEDSAVYLCASSFWGLVNNEQFFGPGTRLTVL.

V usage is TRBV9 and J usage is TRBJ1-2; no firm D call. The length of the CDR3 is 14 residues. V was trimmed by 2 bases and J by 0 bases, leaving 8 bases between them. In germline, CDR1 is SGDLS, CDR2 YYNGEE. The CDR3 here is CASSVRPANYGYTF. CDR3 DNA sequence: TGTGCCAGCAGCGTCCGCCCAGCTAACTATGGCTACACCTTC.

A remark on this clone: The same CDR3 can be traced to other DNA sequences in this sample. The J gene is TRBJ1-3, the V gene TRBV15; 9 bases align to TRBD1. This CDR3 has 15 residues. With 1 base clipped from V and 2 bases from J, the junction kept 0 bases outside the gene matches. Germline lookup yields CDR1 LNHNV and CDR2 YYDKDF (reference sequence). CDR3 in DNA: TGTGCCACCAGCAGAGGACAGGGGGCTGGAAACACCATATATTTT. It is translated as CATSRGQGAGNTIYF. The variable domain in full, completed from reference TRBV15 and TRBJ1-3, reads DAMVIQNPRYQVTQFGKPVTLSCSQTLNHNVMYWYQQKSSQAPKLLFHYYDKDFNNEADTPDNFQSRRPNTSFCFLDIRSPGLGDTAMYLCATSRGQGAGNTIYFGEGSWLTVV.

The CDR3 sequence is CASSPAGGSYNEQFF. The CDR3 nucleotides read TGTGCCAGCTCCCCAGCGGGGGGTTCCTACAATGAGCAGTTCTTC. This chain connects TRBV18 to TRBJ2-1; 9 bases are shared with TRBD2. CDR1 and CDR2 (germline): KGHSH, LQKENI. The CDR3 covers 15 residues. The V and J ends lost 6 bases and 1 base, in that order; junction bases with no gene match: 4.

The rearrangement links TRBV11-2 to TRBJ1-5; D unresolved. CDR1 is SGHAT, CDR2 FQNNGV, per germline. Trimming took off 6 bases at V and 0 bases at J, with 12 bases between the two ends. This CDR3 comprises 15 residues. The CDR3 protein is CASRTDPNSNQPQHF. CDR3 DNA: TGTGCCAGCAGAACTGATCCAAATAGCAATCAGCCCCAGCATTTT.

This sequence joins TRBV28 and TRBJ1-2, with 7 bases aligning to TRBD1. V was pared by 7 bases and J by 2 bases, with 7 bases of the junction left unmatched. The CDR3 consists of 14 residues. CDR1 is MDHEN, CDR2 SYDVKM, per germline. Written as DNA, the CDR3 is TGTGCCAGCACTCCGGCAGGGGGAAACTATGGCTACACCTTC. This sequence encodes CASTPAGGNYGYTF.